The present entry profiles one T cell receptor beta chain with its context. This CDR3 spans 14 amino acids. Trimming at V came to 4 bases and at J to 8 bases, leaving 8 bases not matched to a gene. The germline V gene has CDR1 SGHNT and CDR2 YYREEE (reference sequence). These data belong to a study of blood T cell repertoires in COVID-19. Study details: Acute and convalescent COVID-19 samples came from the United States, Italy and Spain. In each case, the material was cDNA or gDNA derived from T cells, B-cell-depleted T cells, or PBMCs.

In the original workflow: Amplification of reference gene primers was used by the study to estimate nucleated cell counts. Here immunoSEQ multiplex PCR was the method, and the copy in TCRdb shows in-frame clones only, minus some. V and J calls plus clone size are reproduced from that table; the DNA served to infer D and trimming. The data contain some 200,000 clones, approximately 80% of them singletons. One Seattle source followed patients from active infection through their disease course. The source material was peripheral blood. V is TRBV5-4 and J is TRBJ2-1; TRBD2 aligns across 8 bases. The receptor comes from a man aged 55 to 69 with COVID-19, enrolled during active disease. The CDR3 nucleotides read TGTGCCAGCAGCGGGTCCGGGGGGGCCTATGAGCAGTTCTTC. Its protein product is CASSGSGGAYEQFF.